This record looks at one TCR beta chain sequence and its context. Antigen: not known. Time point specified: week 35, safety follow-up. What each vaccine dose contained was 300 ug of mutant IDH1 20-mer peptide, accompanied by topical imiquimod. Patients were given eight vaccinations, scheduled in weeks 1, 3, 5, 7, 11, 15, 19 and 23. Those who donated had recent WHO grade 3 or 4 IDH1-mutant, ATRX-lost astrocytomas. The sample is drawn from a study of a mutant IDH1 vaccine in newly diagnosed glioma. For the study at large: Patients were pretreated with radiotherapy, temozolomide, or both, mostly both. Notes on the study in general: Vaccination induced immune responses in 85% to 95% of patients.

Sequencing was performed with immunoSEQ multiplex PCR; in TCRdb, only in-frame clones are kept and a portion is missing. The sample yields over 60,000 clones, roughly 79% seen once. This CDR3 has 16 residues. The V and J ends lost 5 bases and 1 base, in that order; junction bases with no gene match: 3. CDR1 is SGHNT and CDR2 is YYREEE in the germline V gene (reference sequence). The material was PBMCs, obtained from a glioma patient whose treatment included an IDH1 peptide vaccine. The gene calls are TRBV5-4 and TRBJ2-2; TRBD2 matches 12 bases. The receptor was isolated from a man in his forties with glioma. As DNA, the CDR3 is TGTGCCAGCAGGGAGGGACTAGCGGGGAACACCGGGGAGCTGTTTTTT. It codes for CASREGLAGNTGELFF.